The sequence of this T cell receptor (beta chain) was determined in a study of technical replicates of blood from several donors. The CDR3 length is 13 residues. CDR1 is SGHDN and CDR2 is FVKESK in the germline V gene. V lost 4 bases and J 3 bases, leaving 7 bases between the germline ends. Produced via immunoSEQ multiplex PCR; TCRdb's table is partial and in-frame only. Among nearly 90,000 clones listed, 95% were seen once. This sequence was found in a human donor in good health. The chain joins TRBV14 to TRBJ1-5, with D hard to call. Sequenced: T cells isolated from PBMCs. The CDR3 region has the DNA TGTGCCAGCAGCCTTAGCCTCAATCAGCCCCAGCATTTT. It codes for CASSLSLNQPQHF.